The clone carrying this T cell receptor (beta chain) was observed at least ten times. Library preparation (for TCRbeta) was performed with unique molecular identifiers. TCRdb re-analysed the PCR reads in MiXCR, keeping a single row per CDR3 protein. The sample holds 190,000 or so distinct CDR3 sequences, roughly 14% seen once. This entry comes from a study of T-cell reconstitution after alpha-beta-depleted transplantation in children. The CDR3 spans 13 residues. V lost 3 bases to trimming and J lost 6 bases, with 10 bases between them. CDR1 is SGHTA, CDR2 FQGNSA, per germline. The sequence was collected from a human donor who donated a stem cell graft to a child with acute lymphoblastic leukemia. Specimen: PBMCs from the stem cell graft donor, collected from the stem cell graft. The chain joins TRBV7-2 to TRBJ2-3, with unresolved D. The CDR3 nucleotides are TGTGCCAGCAGCTTGGTCCTCGCGGATACGCAGTATTTT. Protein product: CASSLVLADTQYF.